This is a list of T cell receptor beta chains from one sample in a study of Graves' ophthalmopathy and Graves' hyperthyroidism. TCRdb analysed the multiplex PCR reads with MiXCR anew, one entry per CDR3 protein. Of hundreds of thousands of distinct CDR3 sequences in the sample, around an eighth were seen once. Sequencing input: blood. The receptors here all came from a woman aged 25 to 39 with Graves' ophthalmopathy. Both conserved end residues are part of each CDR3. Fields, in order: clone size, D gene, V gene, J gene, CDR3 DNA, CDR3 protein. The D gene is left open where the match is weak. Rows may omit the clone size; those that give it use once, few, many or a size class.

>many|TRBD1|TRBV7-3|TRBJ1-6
TGTGCCACTTGGGTCACAGGGGCGAATTCACCCCTCCACTTT
CATWVTGANSPLHF
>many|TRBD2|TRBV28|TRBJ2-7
TGTGCCAGCAGTTTCCGGACTAGCGGGACCGATCACGAGCAGTACTTC
CASSFRTSGTDHEQYF
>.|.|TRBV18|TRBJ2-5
TGTGCCAGCTCACCACCGGGACGGGGGATCGAGACCCTGTACTTC
CASSPPGRGIETLYF
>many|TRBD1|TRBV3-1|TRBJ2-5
TGTGCCAGCAGCCGACACTTTGGACAGGGAAGGGGGGAGACCCAGTACTTC
CASSRHFGQGRGETQYF
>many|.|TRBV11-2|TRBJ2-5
TGTGCCAGCAGCTTAGATTCTCGGGCCTACCAAGAGACCCAGTACTTC
CASSLDSRAYQETQYF
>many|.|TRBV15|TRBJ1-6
TGTGCCACCAGCACCTCAGGGTATAATTCACCCCTCCACTTT
CATSTSGYNSPLHF
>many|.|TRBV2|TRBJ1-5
TGTGCCAGCTCCGGGGGCCCCAATCAGCCCCAGCATTTT
CASSGGPNQPQHF
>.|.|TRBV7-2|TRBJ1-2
TGTGCCAGCAGCTTAGTCCAGGGCGGGAGCTACACCTTC
CASSLVQGGSYTF
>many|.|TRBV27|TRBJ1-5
TGTGCCAGCAGTTTTATAGGGGTAGGGCAGCCCCAGCATTTT
CASSFIGVGQPQHF
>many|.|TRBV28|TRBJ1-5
TGTGCCAGCAGTTTAGAGGGAAACGATCAGCCCCAGCATTTT
CASSLEGNDQPQHF
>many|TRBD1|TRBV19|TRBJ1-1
TGTGCCAGTAGTCCCGGGACAGGGACACCTGAAGCTTTCTTT
CASSPGTGTPEAFF
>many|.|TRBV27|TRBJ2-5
TGTGCCAGCAGTTCCGACCTAGCGTACCAAGAGACCCAGTACTTC
CASSSDLAYQETQYF
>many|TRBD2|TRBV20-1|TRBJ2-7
TGCAGTGCTAGGCAGCGGGAGACCGAGCAGTACTTC
CSARQRETEQYF
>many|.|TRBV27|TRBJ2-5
TGTGCCAGCAGTACTACCCAAGAGACCCAGTACTTC
CASSTTQETQYF